The text below deals with one TCR beta chain. The data are from a study of control samples from healthy donors and cancer patients. CDR3 size: 15 residues. In germline, CDR1 is MDHEN, CDR2 SYDVKM. The V end lost 7 bases, the J end lost 2 bases, and 15 bases lay between the germline ends. Sequencing used immunoSEQ multiplex PCR; TCRdb keeps in-frame clones, though not all of them. The data show around 170,000 clones, 88% seen once. The clonotype comes from a woman in her twenties or thirties in good health. The chain carries TRBV28 and TRBJ1-5; D is ambiguous. The sequencing input was blood. The CDR3 protein is CASMVPQGGNQPQHF. CDR3 in DNA: TGTGCCAGCATGGTTCCTCAAGGCGGCAATCAGCCCCAGCATTTT.